Listed below are T cell receptor beta chains from one sample, sequenced in a study of blood T cell repertoires in COVID-19. The assay was immunoSEQ multiplex PCR, and TCRdb's table has in-frame clones only and misses some. The table includes approximately 150,000 clones, just under 85% detected once. The sequenced sample consisted of peripheral blood. The source of these receptors is an elderly woman with COVID-19, enrolled during active disease. The CDR3 runs from the conserved cysteine through the conserved F or W. The D gene is left open where the match is weak. Clone size is stated in some rows and not others, as once, few, many or a class when expanded.

j_call v_call clone_size d_call cdr3_nt cdr3_aa
TRBJ1-3 TRBV12-3/TRBV12-4 . . TGTGCCAGCAGTTTATCAGGAAACACCATATATTTT CASSLSGNTIYF
TRBJ2-3 TRBV5-1 . TRBD1 TGCGCCAGCAGCCAAGACAGGGTAACATCGGGATCCACGGGTTTTAGCACAGATACGCAGTATTTT CASSQDRVTSGSTGFSTDTQYF
TRBJ2-2 TRBV5-6 . TRBD1 TGTGCCAGCAGCCGAATACAGGGGTCCTTCACCGGGGAGCTGTTTTTT CASSRIQGSFTGELFF
TRBJ1-5 TRBV7-8 . . TGTGCCAGCAGCTTAGAGACAGGTGGAGGACCCCAGCATTTT CASSLETGGGPQHF
TRBJ2-5 TRBV5-1 . TRBD1 TGCGCCAGCAGCTCAGGGACAGGGGGCCAAGGGCAAGAGACCCAGTACTTC CASSSGTGGQGQETQYF
TRBJ1-2 TRBV5-5 few . TGTGCCAGCAGCTTGGGTGACAGAATCTATGGCTACACCTTC CASSLGDRIYGYTF
TRBJ2-7 TRBV6-5 . . TGTGCCAGCAGCGGGGACACCAGCTACGAGCAGTACTTC CASSGDTSYEQYF
TRBJ2-1 TRBV3-1/TRBV3-2 . TRBD2 TGTGCCAGCAGGGTAAGCGGGGGGTCTAACGAGCAGTTCTTC CASRVSGGSNEQFF
TRBJ2-3 TRBV2 . . TGTGCCAGCAGAACAGGGAGTGGAACAGATACGCAGTATTTT CASRTGSGTDTQYF
TRBJ1-5 TRBV7-9 . . TGTGCCAGCAGCCCAGGGGGCAATCAGCCCCAGCATTTT CASSPGGNQPQHF
TRBJ2-3 TRBV7-3 . TRBD1 TGTGCCAGCAGCTTTTTTAGCTCCGGGACAGACACGCAGTATTTT CASSFFSSGTDTQYF
TRBJ1-6 TRBV2 . TRBD1 TGTGCCAGCAAGGAACCGGGACAGGAGAATTCACCCCTCCACTTT CASKEPGQENSPLHF
TRBJ2-7 TRBV15 . . TGTGCCACCAGCAGTCGTAGGGGAAACGAGCAGTACTTC CATSSRRGNEQYF
TRBJ1-4 TRBV5-1 . TRBD1 TGCGCCAGCAGCTTCTCCGACAGGGGGGGTGAAAAACTGTTTTTT CASSFSDRGGEKLFF
TRBJ2-3 TRBV19 . TRBD1 TGTGCCAGTACGAATGCGCAGGGGGCTGGGAACCCATATACGCAGTATTTT CASTNAQGAGNPYTQYF
TRBJ1-2 TRBV9 . . TGTGCCAGCAGCGTAGAAGTAGGGCAGGGGAGCTATGGCTACACCTTC CASSVEVGQGSYGYTF
TRBJ1-5 TRBV19 few . TGTGCCAGTAGAAAAACGACACATCAGCCCCAGCATTTT CASRKTTHQPQHF
TRBJ1-2 TRBV4-1 . . TGCGCCAGCAGCCAAGGCCAGGGGCGCGACTATGGCTACACCTTC CASSQGQGRDYGYTF
TRBJ1-6 TRBV9 once . TGTGCCAGCAGCTCCGGAGGTAGCTCCTATAATTCACCCCTCCACTTT CASSSGGSSYNSPLHF
TRBJ1-5 TRBV2 . . TGTGCCAGCACAACTGAGAGGAGCAATCAGCCCCAGCATTTT CASTTERSNQPQHF